This T cell receptor (beta chain) came from a study of cytomegalovirus exposure and HLA in healthy donors (dated by TCRdb to the late 2010s). Background on the whole study: An earlier analysis of more than 550 of the donors reported over 250 Gb of sequence data and 100 million to 120 million unique TCR beta sequences obtained from roughly 180 million T cells. Genome-wide SNP genotypes for about 55% of the 666 donors were used in a later genetic analysis, which treated that subset as a discovery cohort. HLA typing covered class I and class II loci at four-digit resolution. In an earlier analysis of 500 to 650 of the donors, high-throughput TCR beta sequencing was used to judge whether each TCR beta V gene segment behaved as functional or pseudogenic. In a later analysis, previously published TCR beta repertoires from several hundred donors were re-analyzed and high-resolution HLA genotyping was added so that TCR occurrence patterns could be studied. Every discovery cohort repertoire had been produced on one sequencing platform. Roughly 300 gigabases of sequencing data and tens of millions of unique TCR sequences were included in an early release covering roughly 600 HLA-typed donors. Donor age, sex, ethnicity and CMV serostatus were collected together with the repertoire data. Typing coverage varied by locus: roughly 620-630 donors for A, B, C, DRB1 and DQB1; roughly 560 for DQA1; about 570 for DPA1; roughly 450 for DPB1. A separate validation cohort of 100 to 150 different subjects was used in addition to the approximately 610-subject first cohort. To predict cytomegalovirus infection status, the study brought together high-throughput TCR immunosequencing, statistical association of individual TCRs with disease status, and machine learning. Rather than drawing on any new phenotypic data, the later analysis identified candidate immune exposures from TCR beta sequences and the way those sequences occurred across donors. The study was designed to test whether signatures of past pathogen exposure could be identified by cataloging public T cell receptors. On average, around 240,000 unique TCR beta nucleotide sequences were sequenced per donor among 398 genotyped donors of the cohort, with roughly a sixth of those sequences being non-productive. The study used immunosequencing to profile the T cell repertoires of several hundred subjects and linked those repertoires to cytomegalovirus serostatus. The genetic ancestry cluster associated with self-reported Caucasian donors included 80% to 90% of the approximately 410 genotyped donors. A handful of DR-DQ haplotypes were treated as single units for association and clustering because of strong linkage in the cohort. The study at large found these results: The presence/absence analyses assumed that sequencing depth was roughly uniform across donors, and that assumption may not be true. An earlier analysis of around 540 of the donors showed that most TCR beta V segments appeared in productive rearrangements either about 87% or about 30% of the time, which broadly matched IMGT annotations. Across donors, most TCR sequences were observed very rarely, whereas some public TCRs were present in many individuals. A cluster of highly shared sequence variants was judged likely to be a technical artifact of the sequencing pipeline. In a later genetic analysis, fewer N-insertions in productive TCRs were reported among donors in an Asian-associated ancestry cluster than the roughly 700-donor mean. In a later analysis, HLA-associated TCR beta chains were found to be more clonally expanded and to have lower generation probabilities than equally common non-associated chains. In a later analysis, several top co-occurrence clusters were reported to appear linked to parvovirus B19, influenza, CMV and Epstein-Barr virus. Linkage disequilibrium might explain the correlated functional status among segregating V segments, but an unknown experimental factor could not be ruled out. Because the 87-base-pair reads could not distinguish some IMGT-functional V segments, including TRBV6-2 and TRBV6-3, those segments were excluded. Because counts were too low, more than 15 rarely observed V segments, including chromosome 9 orphons, were left out of the earlier analysis of a few hundred of the donors. The authors suggested that the approach could potentially be extended to other disease states and immunological phenotypes. The cohort was sequenced for TCR beta chains only, and without alpha or paired-chain data the features that could be detected were limited. According to a later analysis, most CMV-associated TCR beta chains appeared to be HLA-restricted, and the HLA associations seemed to be driven largely by CMV exposure. When HLA alleles, especially DR and DQ, strongly co-occurred, attributing TCR associations to individual alleles was difficult. The study listed 150 to 200 TCR beta chains as associated with cytomegalovirus. In vitro tests confirmed that three of the cytomegalovirus-associated TCR beta chains recognize cytomegalovirus antigens. The only immune exposure information available for the cohort was CMV serostatus. The classifier was reported to diagnose cytomegalovirus status with high specificity and sensitivity in both the original cohort and the validation cohort. In a later genetic analysis, a missense DCLRE1C variant was associated with V-gene and J-gene trimming of TCR beta chains, and the association was replicated in an independent cohort. A further reported finding was that TCR beta sequences accurately predicted the HLA-A and HLA-B alleles for most subjects in the first cohort. At a false discovery rate of 0.05, a later analysis linked some 18,000 TCR beta sequences to specific HLA alleles. Because some donors lacked HLA typing at each locus, the association tests relied only on the typed subset. According to a later analysis, TCR association rates differed among HLA loci, with DRB1 alleles showing the most associated TCRs and HLA-C alleles showing the fewest.

The library came from the immunoSEQ multiplex PCR assay. For the multiplex PCR, a mixture combining 60 forward primers for TCR Vbeta segments and 13 reverse primers for TCR Jbeta segments was used. A multiplex PCR assay on genomic DNA amplified the CDR3 region of rearranged TCR beta genes. On the Illumina HiSeq System, the amplified TCR beta libraries were sequenced as 87-base-pair reads. Per the source publication's procedure: In a later analysis, approximately 74 million unique TCR beta chains were counted across the 690 or so repertoires, and approximately 9.9 million of these chains were shared by at least two donors. To remove PCR and sequencing errors, raw reads were error-corrected and collapsed into unique sequences using a nearest-neighbor algorithm that merged closely related sequences. CDR3 sequences were aligned to IMGT reference sequences to assign V, D and J gene segments. Each retained sequence needed at least a six-nucleotide match to both a V gene segment and a J gene segment. Rearrangements were called productive when the CDR3 lacked stop codons and stayed in frame with V and J; all others were non-productive. CDR3 was defined by IMGT convention, running from the second conserved V-encoded cysteine to the conserved J-encoded phenylalanine. In an earlier analysis of around 640 of the donors, sequences lacking an unambiguous match to a single V gene segment were excluded. An earlier analysis of about 600 of the donors called V segments functional above 56.7% productive rearrangements and segregating when the between-donor standard deviation exceeded 5%. A statistical classification framework was built to diagnose cytomegalovirus status from the catalog of TCR beta chain sequences. A later analysis assigned V and J genes by comparing TCR nucleotide sequences with IMGT/GENE-DB human TR gene sequences. A later analysis assigned CDR3 sequences and most-parsimonious VDJ recombination scenarios with the TCRdist pipeline. In a later analysis, each TCR beta chain was defined by its CDR3 amino acid sequence together with its V-gene family, and reads lacking a unique V-gene family were excluded. As a way to deal with suspected cross-contamination and a sequencing artifact, a later analysis dropped 640 or so nucleotide sequences that were highly shared and had low generation probability. In a later analysis, a clonal expansion index was calculated for each public chain from normalized within-repertoire ranks of inferred template counts. A later analysis computed generation probabilities with a VDJ recombination model fitted to out-of-frame rearrangements, and checked the results against IGoR. In a later analysis, TCR-TCR, TCR-HLA and TCR-CMV co-occurrence was scored with hypergeometric tests, and a repertoire-size bias correction was applied to TCR pairs. To estimate false discovery rates, a later analysis permuted the HLA or CMV assignments 20 times. A later analysis grouped co-occurring TCRs with DBSCAN, adding TCRdist sequence similarity when clustering within HLA-allele-positive subsets. Repertoires with fewer than 30,000 or more than 120,000 public chains, plus five repertoires with anomalous nucleotide sharing, were excluded from co-occurrence clustering. Held by TCRdb, this immuneACCESS table contains in-frame sequences only and omits some clones. Under half of the omission traces to an unresolved V gene where checked; the cause of the rest is unknown. V, J and clone size were drawn from that table, and D and trimming were deduced from the DNA. The sample includes 60,000 to 80,000 clones, with 55% to 65% observed a single time. The ten largest clones add up to around 2.7% of the sample.

Trimming at the junction amounts to 0 bases on V and 5 bases on J, and the germline ends lie 10 bases apart. Based on the germline V gene, the CDR1 and CDR2 sequences are MNHEY and SVGAGI. Taken from cysteine to phenylalanine, the CDR3 has 15 residues. Of the read, only the CDR3 DNA is kept; its 45 bases are in frame from base 1. A word on this clone: Its antigen remains unidentified. Per-base qualities were not stored, and no clone one base away is much larger.

The cohort consisted of 670 or so healthy bone marrow donors. Cohort members were all nominally healthy when sampled, although unrecorded immune exposures were likely present. The donor was CMV seronegative and was included in the group of a few hundred seronegative cohort members. Each donor provided a peripheral blood sample, and peripheral blood mononuclear cells were used for TCR beta sequencing. The Qiagen DNeasy Blood Extraction Kit was used to extract genomic DNA from the blood cell samples. Sequencing was performed on PBMCs. This sequence originates from a young man in good health and CMV-seronegative. The chain is made from TRBV6-5 and TRBJ1-4, and TRBD1 may be the D gene, going by 5 matching bases. The CDR3 region has the sequence CASSYSVPGNEKLFF. The nucleotide sequence reads TGTGCCAGCAGTTACTCTGTCCCAGGGAATGAAAAACTGTTTTTT.